A single sample is the source of the 23 T cell receptor beta chains below, sequenced in a study of blood T cells in healthy people across ages. A J-beta primer mix and a sample-barcoded 5' primer were used in a second PCR of roughly 6 to 11 cycles. TCRdb itself ran the 5' RACE reads through MiXCR, one entry per CDR3 protein. Of approximately 1,100,000 distinct CDR3 sequences listed, 35% to 50% are singletons. The sequenced sample consisted of blood. These receptors originate from a woman in her sixties in good health.

This clonotype has a handful of counts. The J gene is TRBJ2-4, the V gene TRBV7-2; D is possibly TRBD2 (6 bases). The CDR3 spans 15 residues. The germline CDR1 and CDR2 sequences are SGHTA and FQGNSA. V lost 5 bases to trimming and J lost 6 bases, with 17 bases between them. The CDR3 region is CASSQGPGEGNIQYF. CDR3 DNA: TGTGCCAGCAGCCAGGGACCGGGAGAGGGAAACATTCAGTACTTC. Filled out from reference TRBV7-2 and TRBJ2-4, the complete variable domain reads GAGVSQSPSNKVTEKGKDVELRCDPISGHTALYWYRQSLGQGLEFLIYFQGNSAPDKSGLPSDRFSAERTGGSVSTLTIQRTQQEDSAVYLCASSQGPGEGNIQYFGAGTRLSVL.

This clonotype has just a few counts. The chain is built from TRBV25-1 and TRBJ2-1, with a possible D match to TRBD2 (5 bases). The germline V gene encodes CDR1 MGHDK and CDR2 SYGVNS. V was clipped by 1 base and J by 6 bases, with 13 bases between them. The CDR3 contains 15 residues. The chain's CDR3 is CASSEFAGQVNEQFF. DNA of the CDR3: TGTGCCAGCAGTGAATTTGCGGGTCAAGTCAATGAGCAGTTCTTC.

The chain couples TRBV5-1 to TRBJ2-7; D gene unclear. Germline V gene sequence: CDR1 SGHRS, CDR2 YFSETQ. V shed 5 bases and J shed 7 bases, with 10 bases lying between them. This CDR3 spans 11 amino acids. CDR3 sequence: CASRNYNEQYF. The CDR3 region has the DNA TGCGCCAGCAGAAATTACAATGAGCAGTACTTC.

The chain's CDR3 is CASTLQISNTGELFF. The CDR3 DNA reads as TGCGCCAGCACCTTACAGATTTCGAACACCGGGGAGCTGTTTTTT. V usage is TRBV5-1 and J usage is TRBJ2-2, with D hard to call. Trimming removed 6 bases from V and 0 bases from J, with 12 bases in between. The germline V gene encodes CDR1 SGHRS and CDR2 YFSETQ. The CDR3 runs 15 residues.

This chain joins TRBV20-1 and TRBJ2-5; TRBD1 matches at 7 bases. Germline V lookup: CDR1 DFQATT, CDR2 SNEGSKA (reference sequence). The CDR3 sequence is 15 residues long. The ends lost 1 base at V and 1 base at J; junction bases unmatched: 6. DNA for the CDR3: TGCAGTGCTAGAGGACAGGCAGGGGGCCAAGAGACCCAGTACTTC. Translated: CSARGQAGGQETQYF.

The chain employs TRBV14 and TRBJ2-3; D possibly corresponds to TRBD2 (6 bases). V shed 4 bases and J shed 0 bases, with 14 bases lying between them. The V gene's germline CDR1 is SGHDN and CDR2 FVKESK. This CDR3 has 16 amino acids. The CDR3: CASSRYSGTSTDTQYF. The CDR3 nucleotides are TGTGCCAGCAGCCGATATAGCGGAACTAGCACAGATACGCAGTATTTT.

This clonotype occurred a few times. The rearrangement links TRBV20-1 to TRBJ2-7, with 7 bases aligning to TRBD2. CDR3 length: 13 residues. Unmatched junction bases numbered 12, after V lost 6 bases and J lost 7 bases. Germline loops: CDR1 DFQATT, CDR2 SNEGSKA (reference sequence). The CDR3 sequence is CSAVPGRPGEQYF. For the CDR3, the DNA is TGCAGTGCCGTCCCCGGGAGGCCAGGGGAGCAGTACTTC.

The chain couples TRBV11-2 to TRBJ1-6; no reliable D call. Germline assignment: CDR1 SGHAT and CDR2 FQNNGV. This CDR3 spans 14 amino acids. V dropped 8 bases and J dropped 3 bases, with 11 bases sitting between them. CDR3 sequence (DNA): TGTGCCAGCGGTCAAATGTACTATAATTCACCCCTCCACTTT. Translating gives CASGQMYYNSPLHF.

V gene TRBV29-1 combines with J gene TRBJ2-1; possibly TRBD1 or TRBD2 for D (5 bases each). V gave up 7 bases and J gave up 10 bases, with 11 bases separating them. Germline loops: CDR1 SQVTM, CDR2 ANQGSEA. CDR3 length: 10 amino acids. Here the CDR3 DNA reads TGCAGCGGGGGGATACCCGAGCAGTTCTTC. Encoded protein: CSGGIPEQFF.

This chain links TRBV2 with TRBJ1-5; 10 bases line up with TRBD1. From germline, CDR1 is SNHLY and CDR2 FYNNEI. The CDR3 covers 16 residues. V gave up 7 bases and J gave up 5 bases; unmatched junction bases: 11. The CDR3 protein is CASKHRDRGFDQPQHF. CDR3 nucleotide sequence: TGTGCCAGCAAACACCGGGACAGGGGTTTCGATCAGCCCCAGCATTTT. Variable domain in full (rest from reference TRBV2 and TRBJ1-5): EPEVTQTPSHQVTQMGQEVILRCVPISNHLYFYWYRQILGQKVEFLVSFYNNEISEKSEIFDDQFSVERPDGSNFTLKIRSTKLEDSAMYFCASKHRDRGFDQPQHFGDGTRLSIL.

As regards this clonotype: A junction boundary mismatches the germline segment, possibly from a read error. V gene TRBV7-2 combines with J gene TRBJ1-4; D ambiguous. CDR3 size: 16 residues. Germline assignment: CDR1 SGHTA and CDR2 FQGNSA. The CDR3, as DNA: TGTGCCAACAGCTTGGAGAACCGATTAATTCGGGAAAAACTGTTTTTT. The encoded protein is CANSLENRLIREKLFF.

In its sample, this clonotype was seen a few times. This chain uses TRBV7-3 with TRBJ1-6; no definite D call. Trimming took off 5 bases at V and 7 bases at J, with 9 bases between the two ends. Looked up from germline, CDR1 is SGHTA and CDR2 is FQGTGA. The CDR3 is 13 amino acids. CDR3 amino acids: CASSTKENSPLHF. CDR3 coding DNA: TGTGCCAGCAGCACAAAGGAGAATTCACCCCTCCACTTT.

This chain links TRBV2 with TRBJ2-5; a possible D gene is TRBD2 (7 bases). Germline V gene data show CDR1 as SNHLY and CDR2 as FYNNEI. CDR3 length equals 16 residues. V lost 7 bases and J lost 2, with 20 bases in between. CDR3: CASNMGGAARQETQYF. In DNA, the CDR3 is TGTGCCAGCAATATGGGGGGGGCGGCTAGGCAAGAGACCCAGTACTTC.

V is TRBV6-1 and J is TRBJ2-3; 7 nucleotides line up with TRBD1. Trimming at V came to 2 bases and at J to 1 base, leaving 3 bases not matched to a gene. The CDR3 totals 15 residues. Germline CDR1 and CDR2: MNHNS and SASEGT. For the CDR3, the DNA is TGTGCCAGCAGTGAACCGCAGGGGGGCACAGATACGCAGTATTTT. Protein sequence: CASSEPQGGTDTQYF.

There are a few counts of this clonotype. The rearrangement uses TRBV20-1 and TRBJ1-6, with D tentatively TRBD1 (6 bases). Trimming cost V 2 bases and J 6 bases, with 32 bases left between them. From germline, CDR1 is DFQATT and CDR2 SNEGSKA (reference sequence). The CDR3 runs to 21 residues. The CDR3 sequence: CSARTPYGGRGGDMVNSPLHF. The CDR3 DNA reads TGCAGTGCTAGAACCCCCTACGGCGGCAGGGGAGGGGATATGGTTAATTCACCCCTCCACTTT.

The genes are TRBV6-5 and TRBJ2-7; tentatively, D is TRBD1 or TRBD2 (5 bases each). The CDR3 length is 16 residues. V gave up 4 bases and J gave up 2 bases, with 18 bases separating them. Germline assignment: CDR1 MNHEY and CDR2 SVGAGI. In nucleotides, the CDR3 is TGTGCCAGCAGTTCTCCCCCGGGGACGGATACCTACGAGCAGTACTTC. Amino acid sequence: CASSSPPGTDTYEQYF.

This chain connects TRBV20-1 to TRBJ1-3; the D gene is possibly TRBD1 (5 bases). This CDR3 is built from 14 residues. V shed 3 bases and J shed 0 bases, with 9 bases lying between them. The germline gives CDR1 DFQATT, CDR2 SNEGSKA (reference sequence). This CDR3 reads CSASPGISGNTIYF. The CDR3 coding sequence is TGCAGTGCTAGTCCAGGGATCTCTGGAAACACCATATATTTT.

The chain links TRBV6-5 to TRBJ2-3, with 14 bases matching TRBD2. This CDR3 has 17 residues. The germline gives CDR1 MNHEY, CDR2 SVGAGI. With V trimmed by 4 bases and J by 3 bases, 6 bases remained unmatched. The CDR3 nucleotides are TGTGCCAGCAGTTCCAGAGGGACTAGCGGGAGAACAGATACGCAGTATTTT. Its translation is CASSSRGTSGRTDTQYF.

A few counts support this clonotype. The gene calls are TRBV20-1 and TRBJ2-7; possibly TRBD1 or TRBD2 for D (5 bases each). V was trimmed by 5 bases and J by 7 bases, leaving 24 bases between them. Germline V CDR1 and CDR2: DFQATT, SNEGSKA (reference sequence). There are 15 residues in the CDR3. CDR3 DNA sequence: TGCAGTGCTCGGGGACCGGGACGCCAAAGAGGAGAGCAGTACTTC. Translating it yields CSARGPGRQRGEQYF.

This clonotype came up a few times. V and J are TRBV2 and TRBJ2-4; the D is unclear. V shed 5 bases and J shed 1 base, with 12 bases lying between them. This CDR3 region has 15 residues. CDR1 is SNHLY and CDR2 is FYNNEI in the germline V gene. The CDR3, as DNA: TGTGCCAGCAGTTCCCTCCTCCACGCCAAAAACATTCAGTACTTC. It encodes CASSSLLHAKNIQYF.

This clonotype was seen only a few times. V and J are TRBV2 and TRBJ2-1; 16 bases line up with TRBD2. CDR1 is SNHLY and CDR2 is FYNNEI in the germline V gene. This CDR3 spans 15 amino acids. With V trimmed by 8 bases and J by 8 bases, 6 bases remained unmatched. CDR3 sequence: CASRGTSGRVYEQFF. CDR3 in DNA: TGTGCCAGCCGGGGGACTAGCGGGAGGGTTTATGAGCAGTTCTTC.

The CDR3 sequence: CASQPSAGESSYEQYF. Here the CDR3 DNA reads TGTGCCAGCCAACCCTCAGCGGGAGAGAGTAGCTACGAGCAGTACTTC. The chain combines TRBV27 with TRBJ2-7, with 8 bases aligning to TRBD2. J gave up 3 bases and V 8 bases, and 15 bases lay outside the gene matches. Germline V gives CDR1 MNHEY, CDR2 SMNVEV (reference sequence). The CDR3 sequence is 16 residues long.

This clonotype has only a few counts. The chain uses TRBV4-1 and TRBJ2-5; tentative D call: TRBD1 (6 bases). V was clipped by 4 bases and J by 5 bases, with 17 bases between them. The CDR3 is 15 residues long. Germline loops: CDR1 MGHRA, CDR2 YSYEKL. CDR3 DNA sequence: TGCGCCAGCAGCCTCACAATTCGGGACACGGAGACCCAGTACTTC. Residues: CASSLTIRDTETQYF.